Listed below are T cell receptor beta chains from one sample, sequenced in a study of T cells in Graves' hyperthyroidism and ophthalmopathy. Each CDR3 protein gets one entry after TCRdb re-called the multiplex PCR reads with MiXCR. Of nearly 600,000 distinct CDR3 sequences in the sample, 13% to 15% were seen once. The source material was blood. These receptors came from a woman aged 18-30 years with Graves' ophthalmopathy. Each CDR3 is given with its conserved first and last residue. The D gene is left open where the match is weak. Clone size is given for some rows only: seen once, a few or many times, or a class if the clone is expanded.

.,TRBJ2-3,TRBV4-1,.,TGCGCCAGCCGACCCGGACAGTTTTCCACAGATACGCAGTATTTT,CASRPGQFSTDTQYF
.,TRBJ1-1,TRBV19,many,TGTGCCAGTAGCCTATCGGTTGACACTGAAGCTTTCTTT,CASSLSVDTEAFF
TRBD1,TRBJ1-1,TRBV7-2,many,TGTGCCACCTCTACAGGGGAAGGTACTGAAGCTTTCTTT,CATSTGEGTEAFF
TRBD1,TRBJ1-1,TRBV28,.,TGTGCCAGCAGTTGGACAGGGGGCGCGACTGAAGCTTTCTTT,CASSWTGGATEAFF
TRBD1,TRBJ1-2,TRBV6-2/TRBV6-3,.,TGTGCCAGCAGTTACACAGGGGCCCACCTGTACGGCTACACCTTC,CASSYTGAHLYGYTF
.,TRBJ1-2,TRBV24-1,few,TGTGCCACCAGTGATCCTGGGACCGGCGCGCATGGCTACACCTTC,CATSDPGTGAHGYTF
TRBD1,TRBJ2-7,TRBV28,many,TGTGCCAGCAGTTCAGGGGGTGTGGACGAGCAGTACTTC,CASSSGGVDEQYF
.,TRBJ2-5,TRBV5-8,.,TGTGCCAGCAGCAACCTGGCAGGGGTAGAGACCCAGTACTTC,CASSNLAGVETQYF
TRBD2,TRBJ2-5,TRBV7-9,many,TGTGCCAGCAGCCAGGGACTAGCGGGAGTTGTGACCCAGTACTTC,CASSQGLAGVVTQYF
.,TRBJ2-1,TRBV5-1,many,TGCGCCAGCAGCGGGGGGGGACAGGTCTACAATGAGCAGTTCTTC,CASSGGGQVYNEQFF
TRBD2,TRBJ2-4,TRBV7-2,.,TGTGCCAGCAGCCCCACAAACCCGGGACTAGCGGGGGGCCTAGCCAAAAACATTCAGTACTTC,CASSPTNPGLAGGLAKNIQYF
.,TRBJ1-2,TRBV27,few,TGTGCCAGCTCCGACAGGCCCCATAACTATGGCTACACCTTC,CASSDRPHNYGYTF
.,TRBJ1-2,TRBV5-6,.,TGTGCCAGCAGCTTGGGGCGGGGCCTCTTCTATGGCTACACCTTC,CASSLGRGLFYGYTF
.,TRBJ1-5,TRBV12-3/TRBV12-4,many,TGTGCCAGCAGTTTAATGGCGGTGGGGCAGCCCCAGCATTTT,CASSLMAVGQPQHF
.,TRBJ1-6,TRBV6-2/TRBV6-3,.,TGTGCCAGCAGTTCCCCAGGGGTCCCCCCCTCACCCCTCCACTTT,CASSSPGVPPSPLHF
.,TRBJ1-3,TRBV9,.,TGTGCCAGCAGCGTAGCGACCCGAGAGGATTCTGGAAACACCATATATTTT,CASSVATREDSGNTIYF
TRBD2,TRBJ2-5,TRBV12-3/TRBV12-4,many,TGTGCCAGCAGTTTACCCGGGGGCGGGAGGGCCAGAGAGACCCAGTACTTC,CASSLPGGGRARETQYF
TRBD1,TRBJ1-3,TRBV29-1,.,TGCAGCGTCTACGACAGGGGACGAGGAAACACCATATATTTT,CSVYDRGRGNTIYF
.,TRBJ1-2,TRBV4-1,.,TGCGCCAGCAGCCAAAGACAGAGCCACTATGGCTACACCTTC,CASSQRQSHYGYTF
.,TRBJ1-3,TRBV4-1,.,TGCGCCAGCAGCCAAGAGGGTTTGGACAGCTATTCTGGAAACACCATATATTTT,CASSQEGLDSYSGNTIYF
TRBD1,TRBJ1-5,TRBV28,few,TGTGCCAGCAGTTCAGGGGGGCGCAGACAGCCCCAGCATTTT,CASSSGGRRQPQHF
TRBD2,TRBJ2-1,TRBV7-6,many,TGTGCCAGCAGCTTCCGCCTGGGCGGGAGCTCCTACAATGAGCAGTTCTTC,CASSFRLGGSSYNEQFF
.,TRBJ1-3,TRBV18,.,TGTGCCAGCTCACCACTGGACAGCCACTCTGGAAACACCATATATTTT,CASSPLDSHSGNTIYF
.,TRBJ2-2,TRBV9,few,TGTGCCAGCAGCGAGCCCCGTGGGCTAGCCAAGGACACCGGGGAGCTGTTTTTT,CASSEPRGLAKDTGELFF
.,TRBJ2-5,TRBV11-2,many,TGTGCCAGCAGCTTACTCCGAGTCGTAGAGACCCAGTACTTC,CASSLLRVVETQYF
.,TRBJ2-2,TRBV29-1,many,TGCAGCGCCGTGGGGGGCACCGGGGAGCTGTTTTTT,CSAVGGTGELFF
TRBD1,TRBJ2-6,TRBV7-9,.,TGTGCCAGCAGCTTAAGGACAGGGTCCACTGGGGCCAACGTCCTGACTTTC,CASSLRTGSTGANVLTF
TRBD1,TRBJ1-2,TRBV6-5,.,TGTGCCAGCAGTTACTCGACAGGGGCCGCGCTGGACTATGGCTACACCTTC,CASSYSTGAALDYGYTF
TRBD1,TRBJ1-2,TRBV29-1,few,TGCAGCGTTAAACCGGTGACAGGGGACGGCTACACCTTC,CSVKPVTGDGYTF
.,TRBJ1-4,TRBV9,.,TGTGCCAGCAGCCCCCGGGGAGGTGAGAATGAAAAACTGTTTTTT,CASSPRGGENEKLFF
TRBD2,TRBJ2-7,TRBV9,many,TGTGCCAGCAGCGTGCGGGGGGCTTACGAGCAGTACTTC,CASSVRGAYEQYF
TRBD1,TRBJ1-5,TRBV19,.,TGTGCCAGTACCCCGAACAGGGGCGATCAGCCCCAGCATTTT,CASTPNRGDQPQHF
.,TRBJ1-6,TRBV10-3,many,TGTGCCATCAGTGGCGAGGGGACAAGCTCCTATAATTCACCCCTCCACTTT,CAISGEGTSSYNSPLHF
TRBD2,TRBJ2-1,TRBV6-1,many,TGTGCCAGCACGGGGGGGGCAGGACCCTACAATGAGCAGTTCTTC,CASTGGAGPYNEQFF
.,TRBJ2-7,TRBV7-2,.,TGTGCCAGCAGCCGCCAACAGGGATCCTCCTACGAGCAGTACTTC,CASSRQQGSSYEQYF
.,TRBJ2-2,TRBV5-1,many,TGCGCCAGCAGCTTGTCTGGGGGGCGCGGCACCGGGGAGCTGTTTTTT,CASSLSGGRGTGELFF
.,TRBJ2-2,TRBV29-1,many,TGCAGCGTTGGAAGGCTGGAGGGCGACGACACCGGGGAGCTGTTTTTT,CSVGRLEGDDTGELFF
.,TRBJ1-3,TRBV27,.,TGTGCCAGCATTCCCCGCCCCGCCGGCTCTGGAAACACCATATATTTT,CASIPRPAGSGNTIYF
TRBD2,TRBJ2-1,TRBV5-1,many,TGCGCCAGCAGCTTGGTGGTTAGCGGGAGCTACAATGAGCAGTTCTTC,CASSLVVSGSYNEQFF
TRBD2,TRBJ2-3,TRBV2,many,TGTGCCAGCAGTGCCCAGCGGGGCAGCACAGATACGCAGTATTTT,CASSAQRGSTDTQYF
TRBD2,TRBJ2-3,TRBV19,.,TGTGCCAGTAGTTCACCGGGACTAGCGGGTCTCTCGGGCACAGATACGCAGTATTTT,CASSSPGLAGLSGTDTQYF
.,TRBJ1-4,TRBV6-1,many,TGTGCCAGCCAAAGGCCGGGGGATGAAAAACTGTTTTTT,CASQRPGDEKLFF